This T cell receptor (beta chain) was sequenced during a study of OX40 agonist ivuxolimab in advanced cancers. The overall study: A mean age of approximately 60 years, range about 20 to 79, was recorded, and 82.7% were male.

Study outcomes and limitations: In the 0.1 to 3.0 mg/kg range, CD4+ and CD8+ blood T cells had expanded clonally by week 6. On average, CD8+ T cells had more expanded clones than CD4+. Not determined was the antigen specificity of the expanded peripheral T cells.

Note on this clone: Its antigen is currently unknown.

CDR1 is MNHEY, CDR2 SMNVEV, per germline (reference sequence). The length of the CDR3 is 15 residues. V lost 1 base and J lost 6, with 15 bases in between. TCRdb's copy holds only in-frame clones and misses some; the assay was immunoSEQ multiplex PCR. The sample has tens of thousands of clones; about 81% are singletons. This sample comprised CD4+ or CD8+ T cells sorted from blood, obtained in a trial of the OX40 agonist ivuxolimab. V gene TRBV27 combines with J gene TRBJ1-1, with D perhaps matching TRBD1 (6 bases). This TCR came from an adult with an advanced solid tumor such as melanoma, head and neck, liver or kidney cancer. CDR3 residues: CASSLFPQGKPEAFF. The CDR3 region has the DNA TGTGCCAGCAGTTTATTCCCGCAGGGGAAGCCTGAAGCTTTCTTT.